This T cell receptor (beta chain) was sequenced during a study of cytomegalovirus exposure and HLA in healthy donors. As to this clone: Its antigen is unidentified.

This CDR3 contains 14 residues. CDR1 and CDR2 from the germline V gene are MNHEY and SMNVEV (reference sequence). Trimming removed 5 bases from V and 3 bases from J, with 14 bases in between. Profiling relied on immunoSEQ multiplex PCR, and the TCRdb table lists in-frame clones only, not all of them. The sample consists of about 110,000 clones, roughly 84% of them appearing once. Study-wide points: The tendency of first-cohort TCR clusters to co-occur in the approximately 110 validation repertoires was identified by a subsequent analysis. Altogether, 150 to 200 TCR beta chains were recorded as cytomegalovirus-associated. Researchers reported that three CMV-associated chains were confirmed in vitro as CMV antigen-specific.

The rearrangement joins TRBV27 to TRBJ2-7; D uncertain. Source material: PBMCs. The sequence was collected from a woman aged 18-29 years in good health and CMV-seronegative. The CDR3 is CASSPQIKYYEQYF. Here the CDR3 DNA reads TGTGCCAGCAGTCCACAGATTAAATACTACGAGCAGTACTTC.